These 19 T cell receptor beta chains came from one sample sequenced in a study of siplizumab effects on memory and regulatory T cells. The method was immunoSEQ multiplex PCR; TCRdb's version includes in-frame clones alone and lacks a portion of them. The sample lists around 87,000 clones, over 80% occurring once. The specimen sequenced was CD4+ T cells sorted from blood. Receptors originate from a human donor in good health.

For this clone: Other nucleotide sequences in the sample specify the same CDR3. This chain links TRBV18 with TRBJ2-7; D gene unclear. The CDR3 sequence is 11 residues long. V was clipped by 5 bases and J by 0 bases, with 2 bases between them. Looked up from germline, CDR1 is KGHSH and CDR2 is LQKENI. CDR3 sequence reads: CASSSSYEQYF. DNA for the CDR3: TGTGCCAGCTCAAGCTCCTACGAGCAGTACTTC.

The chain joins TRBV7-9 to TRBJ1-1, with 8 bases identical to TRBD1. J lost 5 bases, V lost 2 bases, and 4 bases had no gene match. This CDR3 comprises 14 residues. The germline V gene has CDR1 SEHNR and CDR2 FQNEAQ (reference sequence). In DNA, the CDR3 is TGTGCCAGCAGCTTACTCAGGGGGCGTACTGAAGCTTTCTTT. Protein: CASSLLRGRTEAFF.

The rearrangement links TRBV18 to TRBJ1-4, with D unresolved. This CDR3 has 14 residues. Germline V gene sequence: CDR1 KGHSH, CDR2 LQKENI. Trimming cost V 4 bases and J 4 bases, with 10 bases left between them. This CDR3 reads CASSRLQVNEKLFF. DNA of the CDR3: TGTGCCAGCTCACGGTTGCAGGTTAATGAAAAACTGTTTTTT.

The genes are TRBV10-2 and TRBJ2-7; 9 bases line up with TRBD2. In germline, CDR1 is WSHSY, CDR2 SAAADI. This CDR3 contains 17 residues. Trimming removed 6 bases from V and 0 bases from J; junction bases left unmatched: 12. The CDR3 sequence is CASSDIRLAESSYEQYF. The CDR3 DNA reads TGCGCCAGCAGCGATATCCGACTAGCGGAAAGCTCCTACGAGCAGTACTTC.

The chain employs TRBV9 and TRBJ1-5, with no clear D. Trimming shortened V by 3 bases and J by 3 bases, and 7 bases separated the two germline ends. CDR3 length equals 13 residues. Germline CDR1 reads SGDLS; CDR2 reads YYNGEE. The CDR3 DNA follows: TGTGCCAGCAGCGCCCACGTCAATCAGCCCCAGCATTTT. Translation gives CASSAHVNQPQHF.

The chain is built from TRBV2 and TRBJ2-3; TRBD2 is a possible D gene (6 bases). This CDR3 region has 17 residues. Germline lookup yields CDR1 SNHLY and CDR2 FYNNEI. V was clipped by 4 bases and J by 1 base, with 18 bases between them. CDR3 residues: CASSVWRVRYGTDTQYF. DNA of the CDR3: TGTGCCAGCAGTGTATGGAGGGTCCGCTATGGCACAGATACGCAGTATTTT.

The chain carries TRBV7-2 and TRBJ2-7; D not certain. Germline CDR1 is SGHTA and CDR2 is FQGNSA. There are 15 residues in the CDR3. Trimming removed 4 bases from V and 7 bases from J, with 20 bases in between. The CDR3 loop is CASSYDGVGGAEQYF. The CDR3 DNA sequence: TGTGCCAGCAGCTATGACGGAGTCGGTGGAGCGGAGCAGTACTTC.

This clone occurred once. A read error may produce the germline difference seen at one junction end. The chain's CDR3 is CASSSSLTGTGSRGEQFF. CDR3 DNA: TGTGCTAGCAGCTCCAGTCTTACCGGGACAGGATCTCGGGGTGAGCAGTTCTTC. The chain recombines TRBV7-7 with TRBJ2-1, with TRBD1 identical over 8 bases. This CDR3 comprises 18 residues. CDR1 and CDR2 from the germline V gene are SSHAT and FNYEAQ (reference sequence).

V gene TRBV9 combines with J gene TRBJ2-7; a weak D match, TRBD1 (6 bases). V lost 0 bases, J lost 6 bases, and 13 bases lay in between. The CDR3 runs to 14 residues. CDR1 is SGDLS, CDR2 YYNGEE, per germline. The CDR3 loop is CASSVEQGRGEQYF. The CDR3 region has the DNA TGTGCCAGCAGCGTAGAACAGGGCCGGGGCGAGCAGTACTTC.

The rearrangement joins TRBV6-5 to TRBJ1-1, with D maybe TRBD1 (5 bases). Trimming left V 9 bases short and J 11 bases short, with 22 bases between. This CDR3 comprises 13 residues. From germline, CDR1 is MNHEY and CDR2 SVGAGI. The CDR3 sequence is CASTHPLGVEAFF. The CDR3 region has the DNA TGTGCCAGTACACATCCATTAGGGGTGGAGGCTTTCTTT.

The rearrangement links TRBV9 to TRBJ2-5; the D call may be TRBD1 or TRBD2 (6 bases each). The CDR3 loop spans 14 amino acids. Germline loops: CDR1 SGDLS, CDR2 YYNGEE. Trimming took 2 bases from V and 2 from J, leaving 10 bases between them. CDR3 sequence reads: CASSVRGLQETQYF. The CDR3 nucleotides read TGTGCCAGCAGCGTCCGGGGGCTACAAGAGACCCAGTACTTC.

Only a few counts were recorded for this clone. The CDR3 coding sequence is TGTGCCAGCACCAGGCTTTTGGGCGGCCACGAGCAGTACTTC. This translates into CASTRLLGGHEQYF. The chain uses TRBV28 and TRBJ2-7; D is undetermined. The germline CDR1 and CDR2 sequences are MDHEN and SYDVKM. The CDR3 is made up of 14 amino acids. Trimming left V 7 bases short and J 5 bases short, with 18 bases between. The variable domain in full, with the rest retrieved from reference TRBV28 and TRBJ2-7, is DVKVTQSSRYLVKRTGEKVFLECVQDMDHENMFWYRQDPGLGLRLIYFSYDVKMKEKGDIPEGYSVSREKKERFSLILESASTNQTSMYLCASTRLLGGHEQYFGPGTRLTVT.

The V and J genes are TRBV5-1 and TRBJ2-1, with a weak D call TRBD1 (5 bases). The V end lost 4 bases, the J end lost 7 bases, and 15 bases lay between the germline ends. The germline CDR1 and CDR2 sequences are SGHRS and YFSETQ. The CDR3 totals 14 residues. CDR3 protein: CASSGRGGWNEQFF. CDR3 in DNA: TGCGCCAGCAGCGGTAGGGGTGGTTGGAATGAGCAGTTCTTC.

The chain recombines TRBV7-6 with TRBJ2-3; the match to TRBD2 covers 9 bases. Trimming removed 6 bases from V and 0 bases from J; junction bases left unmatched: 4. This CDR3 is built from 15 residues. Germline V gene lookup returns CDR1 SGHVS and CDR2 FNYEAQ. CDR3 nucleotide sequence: TGTGCCAGCAGGGGACTAGCAGGAAGCACAGATACGCAGTATTTT. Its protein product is CASRGLAGSTDTQYF.

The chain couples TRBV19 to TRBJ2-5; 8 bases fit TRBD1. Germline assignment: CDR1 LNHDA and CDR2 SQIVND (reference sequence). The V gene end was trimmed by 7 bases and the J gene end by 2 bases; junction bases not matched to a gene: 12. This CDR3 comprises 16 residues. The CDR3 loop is CASTGRGLSGQETQYF. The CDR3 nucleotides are TGTGCCAGTACAGGCAGGGGGCTTTCCGGGCAAGAGACCCAGTACTTC.

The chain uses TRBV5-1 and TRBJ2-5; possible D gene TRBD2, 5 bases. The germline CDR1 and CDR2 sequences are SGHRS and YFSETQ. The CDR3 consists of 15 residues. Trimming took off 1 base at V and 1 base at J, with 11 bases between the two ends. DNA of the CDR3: TGCGCCAGCAGCTTGTCCGGGAAGGCCCAAGAGACCCAGTACTTC. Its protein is CASSLSGKAQETQYF.

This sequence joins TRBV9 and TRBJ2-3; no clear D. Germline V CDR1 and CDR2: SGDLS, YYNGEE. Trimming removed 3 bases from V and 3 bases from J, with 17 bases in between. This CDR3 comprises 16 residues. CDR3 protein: CASSGIGNLRTDTQYF. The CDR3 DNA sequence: TGTGCCAGCAGCGGCATCGGCAATCTAAGGACAGATACGCAGTATTTT. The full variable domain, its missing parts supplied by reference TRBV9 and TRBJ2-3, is DSGVTQTPKHLITATGQRVTLRCSPRSGDLSVYWYQQSLDQGLQFLIQYYNGEERAKGNILERFSAQQFPDLHSELNLSSLELGDSALYFCASSGIGNLRTDTQYFGPGTRLTVL.

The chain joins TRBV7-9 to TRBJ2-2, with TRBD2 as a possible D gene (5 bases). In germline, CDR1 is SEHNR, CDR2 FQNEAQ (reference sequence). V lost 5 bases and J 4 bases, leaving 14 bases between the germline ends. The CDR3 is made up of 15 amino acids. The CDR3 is CASSPRVTVTGELFF. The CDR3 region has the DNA TGTGCCAGCAGCCCGCGGGTGACCGTCACCGGGGAGCTGTTTTTT.

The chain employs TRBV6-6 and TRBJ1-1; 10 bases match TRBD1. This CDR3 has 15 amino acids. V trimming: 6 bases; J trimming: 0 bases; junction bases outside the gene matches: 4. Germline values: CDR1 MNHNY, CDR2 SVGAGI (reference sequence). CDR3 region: CASSRQGALNTEAFF. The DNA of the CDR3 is TGTGCCAGCAGCCGACAGGGGGCCTTGAACACTGAAGCTTTCTTT.